Shown below are 31 T cell receptor beta chains from a single sample sequenced in a study of early stage breast cancer tumors (dated by TCRdb to between 2016 and 2019). The method behind the library was the immunoSEQ multiplex PCR assay. Not all clones reach the TCRdb copy of this immuneACCESS table, which keeps in-frame sequences only. Checked studies attribute under half of the gap to unresolved V genes and leave the rest unexplained. Within this sample are about 72,000 clones, with roughly 84% of them counted one time only. Jointly, the top ten make up roughly 3% of the sample. Sequenced material: blood. Every receptor here comes from a person in their sixties with breast cancer.

The chain couples TRBV6-5 to TRBJ1-2, with TRBD1 as a possible D gene (6 bases). Germline CDR1 and CDR2: MNHEY and SVGAGI. The CDR3 runs 13 residues. The V gene lost 5 bases and the J gene lost 2 bases, with 9 bases spanning the gap. For the CDR3, the DNA is TGTGCCAGCAGTGTAGGGACAAACTATGGCTACACCTTC. Its translation is CASSVGTNYGYTF.

This chain joins TRBV18 and TRBJ2-1, with 9 bases matching TRBD1. CDR1 KGHSH and CDR2 LQKENI come from the germline V gene. The CDR3 consists of 15 residues. The V gene end was trimmed by 5 bases and the J gene end by 6 bases; junction bases not matched to a gene: 8. For the CDR3, the DNA is TGTGCCAGCTCAAGCCCCGGGACAGGGCGCAATGAGCAGTTCTTC. Amino acid sequence: CASSSPGTGRNEQFF.

The CDR3 spells CASIRSGGAGEQYF. The CDR3 nucleotides are TGCGCCAGCATTAGGAGCGGGGGGGCCGGGGAGCAGTACTTC. The chain has TRBV4-1 and TRBJ2-7, with 10 bases that match TRBD2. The CDR3 runs 14 residues. V was clipped by 7 bases and J by 7 bases; unmatched bases: 10. Per the germline V gene, CDR1 is MGHRA and CDR2 is YSYEKL.

The chain recombines TRBV2 with TRBJ2-1; 7 bases line up with TRBD2. The CDR3 sequence is 15 residues long. Losses at the gene ends were 6 bases for V and 0 bases for J; bases not matched to a gene: 5. Germline V gene sequence: CDR1 SNHLY, CDR2 FYNNEI. The DNA of the CDR3 is TGTGCCAGCAGCACAGCGGGGCCCTCCTACAATGAGCAGTTCTTC. Translated, it gives CASSTAGPSYNEQFF.

The V call is TRBV5-1, the J call TRBJ2-1; D perhaps matches TRBD2 (5 bases). Trimming left V 5 bases short and J 7 bases short, with 16 bases between. The CDR3 consists of 14 residues. Germline-derived CDR1 and CDR2 are SGHRS and YFSETQ. The CDR3, as DNA: TGCGCCAGCAGTCGCGGGCCGGTGGAGAATGAGCAGTTCTTC. As protein: CASSRGPVENEQFF.

This clone was found once. The chain couples TRBV7-2 to TRBJ2-7; TRBD1 matches 11 bases. V lost 5 bases, J lost 3 bases, and 12 bases stayed unmatched. Looked up from germline, CDR1 is SGHTA and CDR2 is FQGNSA. The CDR3 extends over 17 amino acids. The CDR3 DNA reads TGTGCCAGCAGCACTAGCCTGTCCGGGACAGGGGGCTACGAGCAGTACTTC. This codes for CASSTSLSGTGGYEQYF.

The CDR3 reads CASSEAPTGSYEQYF. The CDR3 DNA is TGTGCCAGCAGTGAAGCCCCAACAGGGAGCTACGAGCAGTACTTC. The V and J genes are TRBV2 and TRBJ2-7, with D possibly being TRBD1 (6 bases). The CDR3 has 15 amino acids. The germline gives CDR1 SNHLY, CDR2 FYNNEI. Trimming cost V 0 bases and J 3 bases, with 12 bases left between them.

The rearrangement links TRBV9 to TRBJ1-2, with a weak D call TRBD1 (6 bases). V was pared by 3 bases and J by 8 bases, with 17 bases between. CDR3 length: 14 amino acids. In germline, CDR1 is SGDLS, CDR2 YYNGEE. In DNA form, the CDR3 reads TGTGCCAGCAGCGAATCGGGGGCTCTGCGAGGCTACACCTTC. This gives the protein CASSESGALRGYTF. Looking up the rest from reference TRBV9 and TRBJ1-2 gives the full variable domain: DSGVTQTPKHLITATGQRVTLRCSPRSGDLSVYWYQQSLDQGLQFLIQYYNGEERAKGNILERFSAQQFPDLHSELNLSSLELGDSALYFCASSESGALRGYTFGSGTRLTVV.

The CDR3 region has the DNA TGTGCCAGCTCCGGGGGGGACTCCTACAATGAGCAGTTCTTC. Its translation is CASSGGDSYNEQFF. V usage is TRBV18 and J usage is TRBJ2-1; TRBD2 agrees at 8 bases. Germline trimming cut 6 bases from V and 0 bases from J; bases unmatched to any gene: 1. This CDR3 is built from 14 residues. Germline V gene lookup returns CDR1 KGHSH and CDR2 LQKENI.

In this sample, this clone turned up once. This sequence joins TRBV30 and TRBJ1-1; D possibly corresponds to TRBD1 (6 bases). Deletions cut 4 bases from V and 0 bases from J, with 12 bases between. This CDR3 spans 14 amino acids. The germline V gene encodes CDR1 GTSNPN and CDR2 SVGIG (reference sequence). This chain's CDR3 is CAWTAGTLNTEAFF. CDR3 sequence (DNA): TGTGCCTGGACCGCCGGGACACTGAACACTGAAGCTTTCTTT.

The chain couples TRBV13 to TRBJ1-2; TRBD1 matches 10 bases. Trimming removed 5 bases from V and 0 bases from J; junction bases left unmatched: 6. CDR3 length: 16 residues. Germline V gene data show CDR1 as PRHDT and CDR2 as FYEKMQ (reference sequence). This CDR3 reads CASSTLTGGANYGYTF. DNA of the CDR3: TGTGCCAGCAGCACCCTGACAGGGGGCGCTAACTATGGCTACACCTTC.

The chain employs TRBV7-8 and TRBJ1-4; D not resolved. The germline CDR1 and CDR2 sequences are SGHVS and FQNEAQ. This CDR3 has 15 residues. Trimming took 4 bases from V and 6 from J, leaving 15 bases between them. Here the CDR3 DNA reads TGTGCCAGCAGCTCACGACGCGGTTCGGATGAAAAACTGTTTTTT. Protein product: CASSSRRGSDEKLFF.

V is TRBV2 and J is TRBJ2-1; the D gene could be TRBD1 or TRBD2 (5 bases each). Germline V gene sequence: CDR1 SNHLY, CDR2 FYNNEI. The V end lost 4 bases, the J end lost 6 bases, and 7 bases lay between the germline ends. CDR3 length: 12 amino acids. The CDR3 loop reads CASSAGRNEQFF. DNA for the CDR3: TGTGCCAGCAGTGCGGGGCGCAATGAGCAGTTCTTC.

The chain is built from TRBV18 and TRBJ2-5; 7 positions agree with TRBD1. Trimming at V came to 6 bases and at J to 5 bases, leaving 9 bases not matched to a gene. Looked up from germline, CDR1 is KGHSH and CDR2 is LQKENI. The CDR3 totals 14 residues. The CDR3 region has the DNA TGTGCCAGCTCGGCGACAGGGACGCAGGAGACCCAGTACTTC. Its translation: CASSATGTQETQYF.

This clone showed up just once. CDR3 bases: TGTGCCAGCAGCGTAGTTCCCGCCGGAGACTACGAGCAGTACTTC. Protein product: CASSVVPAGDYEQYF. The chain joins TRBV9 to TRBJ2-7; D gene ambiguous. CDR3 length: 15 residues. CDR1 is SGDLS, CDR2 YYNGEE, per germline. Trimming stripped 0 bases from V and 3 bases from J, with 13 bases between.

The J gene is TRBJ2-1, the V gene TRBV11-3; 9 bases fit TRBD2. V was pared by 2 bases and J by 8 bases, with 10 bases of the junction left unmatched. The germline V gene encodes CDR1 SGHNT and CDR2 YENEEA. This CDR3 has 16 amino acids. The CDR3 region has the DNA TGTGCCAGCAGCTTAAGGAGCGGGGGGAGTCGGGATGAGCAGTTCTTC. Its protein product is CASSLRSGGSRDEQFF.

This clone was counted a few times. The rearrangement uses TRBV2 and TRBJ1-2; unclear D gene. Trimming stripped 6 bases from V and 7 bases from J, with 12 bases between. CDR3 size: 12 residues. CDR1 is SNHLY and CDR2 is FYNNEI in the germline V gene. As DNA, the CDR3 is TGTGCCAGCAGCCCTGGGTTCGGTGGCTACACCTTC. The encoded protein is CASSPGFGGYTF.

The V call is TRBV2, the J call TRBJ2-1; 10 bases line up with TRBD2. V lost 8 bases, J lost 3 bases, and 7 bases stayed unmatched. CDR3 length equals 15 residues. Germline V gene sequence: CDR1 SNHLY, CDR2 FYNNEI. The DNA of the CDR3 is TGTGCCAGCCAGCCTAGCGGGAGTTTCTACAATGAGCAGTTCTTC. It codes for CASQPSGSFYNEQFF.

The V gene is TRBV23-1, the J gene TRBJ2-6; 8 positions agree with TRBD2. TRBV23-1 is an ORF; its function is uncertain. CDR3 length: 15 amino acids. V lost 4 bases and J lost 5; bases outside the gene matches: 4. The CDR3 bases are TGCGCCAGCAGTCCGGGAGGGATACGGGCCAACGTCCTGACTTTC. It translates to CASSPGGIRANVLTF.

The rearrangement joins TRBV2 to TRBJ2-5; D is undetermined. Germline V gene sequence: CDR1 SNHLY, CDR2 FYNNEI. Deletions cut 5 bases from V and 0 bases from J, with 10 bases between. The CDR3 is 14 amino acids. This chain's CDR3 is CASSRRIYQETQYF. CDR3 sequence (DNA): TGTGCCAGCAGTAGACGGATTTACCAAGAGACCCAGTACTTC.

This chain links TRBV27 with TRBJ1-5; D is unclear. Trimming took 3 bases from V and 0 from J, leaving 0 bases between them. Germline V lookup: CDR1 MNHEY, CDR2 SMNVEV (reference sequence). The CDR3 is 12 residues long. This chain's CDR3 is CASSFSNQPQHF. CDR3 bases: TGTGCCAGCAGTTTTAGCAATCAGCCCCAGCATTTT.

The CDR3 protein is CASSDLAGGYNEQFF. The CDR3 DNA is TGCGCCAGCAGTGATCTAGCGGGGGGATACAATGAGCAGTTCTTC. V and J are TRBV10-2 and TRBJ2-1; 11 bases map to TRBD2. Germline assignment: CDR1 WSHSY and CDR2 SAAADI. Unmatched junction bases numbered 2, after V lost 3 bases and J lost 4 bases. The CDR3 sequence is 15 residues long.

The V and J genes are TRBV30 and TRBJ1-1; D is unclear. This CDR3 has 14 amino acids. V was cut by 0 bases and J by 3 bases, with 11 bases left in between. The germline CDR1 and CDR2 sequences are GTSNPN and SVGIG (reference sequence). The CDR3 sequence: CAWSVIGDDTEAFF. The CDR3 DNA reads TGTGCCTGGAGTGTTATTGGGGATGACACTGAAGCTTTCTTT.

Worth noting for this clone: The same CDR3 can be traced to other DNA sequences in this sample. The rearrangement joins TRBV7-3 to TRBJ2-1, with 12 bases that match TRBD2. With V trimmed by 5 bases and J by 4 bases, 3 bases remained unmatched. Germline lookup yields CDR1 SGHTA and CDR2 FQGTGA. There are 15 residues in the CDR3. CDR3 bases: TGTGCCAGCAGCCTCGGACTAGCGGGGTACAATGAGCAGTTCTTC. It encodes CASSLGLAGYNEQFF.

The chain employs TRBV18 and TRBJ1-5; D is unclear. Trimming removed 3 bases from V and 2 bases from J, with 11 bases in between. This CDR3 has 15 amino acids. Per the germline V gene, CDR1 is KGHSH and CDR2 is LQKENI. In nucleotides, the CDR3 is TGTGCCAGCTCACCGGCGGTGGGTCGCAATCAGCCCCAGCATTTT. It translates to CASSPAVGRNQPQHF.

The CDR3 nucleotides read TGTGCCAGCGTTAGGGACGGGAGGAGCTCCTACGAGCAGTACTTC. It codes for CASVRDGRSSYEQYF. The chain combines TRBV28 with TRBJ2-7; 7 nucleotides line up with TRBD2. The J segment lost 0 bases and the V segment lost 8 bases, leaving 10 bases of the junction unmatched. Germline V gene sequence: CDR1 MDHEN, CDR2 SYDVKM. This CDR3 region has 15 residues.

This clone has just a few counts. The chain links TRBV19 to TRBJ1-2; TRBD1 might be the D (6 bases). The V end was cut by 4 bases, the J end by 5 bases, with 17 bases between. The CDR3 has 15 amino acids. Germline V CDR1 and CDR2: LNHDA, SQIVND (reference sequence). The CDR3 sequence is CASSNGRGAGYGYTF. The CDR3, as DNA: TGTGCCAGTAGTAACGGCCGGGGGGCAGGTTATGGCTACACCTTC.

This sequence joins TRBV19 and TRBJ1-6, with D perhaps TRBD1 (6 bases). The CDR3 totals 16 residues. Germline lookup yields CDR1 LNHDA and CDR2 SQIVND (reference sequence). The V and J ends lost 10 bases and 6 bases respectively, with 22 bases between them. DNA for the CDR3: TGTGCCACCTCCCTCGGGGGCCCGGGTGGTAATTCACCCCTCCACTTT. This codes for CATSLGGPGGNSPLHF.

This chain joins TRBV7-9 and TRBJ1-1, with TRBD1 matching 7 bases. This CDR3 comprises 14 residues. The V gene end was trimmed by 5 bases and the J gene end by 2 bases; junction bases not matched to a gene: 5. Germline CDR1 and CDR2: SEHNR and FQNEAQ (reference sequence). CDR3 in amino acids: CASSITGANTEAFF. The CDR3 DNA sequence: TGTGCCAGCAGCATTACAGGGGCCAACACTGAAGCTTTCTTT. The whole variable domain, remainder taken from reference TRBV7-9 and TRBJ1-1, is DTGVSQNPRHKITKRGQNVTFRCDPISEHNRLYWYRQTLGQGPEFLTYFQNEAQLEKSRLLSDRFSAERPKGSFSTLEIQRTEQGDSAMYLCASSITGANTEAFFGQGTRLTVV.

As for this clone: Other DNA sequences in this sample translate to the same CDR3. The genes are TRBV2 and TRBJ2-7; maybe TRBD1 (5 bases). The CDR3 spans 12 residues. The germline V and J ends were trimmed by 6 bases and 4 bases, with 10 bases remaining between them. CDR1 SNHLY and CDR2 FYNNEI come from the germline V gene. CDR3 nucleotide sequence: TGTGCCAGCAGCGGCCAGGGTTACGAGCAGTACTTC. It specifies CASSGQGYEQYF.

A word on this clone: Other DNA sequences in this sample translate to the same CDR3. The gene calls are TRBV29-1 and TRBJ1-2; D remains ambiguous. The CDR3 covers 10 residues. CDR1 is SQVTM and CDR2 is ANQGSEA in the germline V gene. V lost 3 bases and J lost 6, with 5 bases in between. The CDR3 loop is CSVEEDGYTF. DNA of the CDR3: TGCAGCGTTGAGGAGGATGGCTACACCTTC.